Presented here are 18 T cell receptor beta chains from one specimen sequenced in a study of identical twins. TCRdb reprocessed the 5' RACE reads via MiXCR and lists one record per CDR3 protein. In the table there are 280,000 or so distinct CDR3 sequences, less than 9% of which are singletons. Another study also made use of these data, one on yellow fever vaccine responses in identical twins.

The sequencing sample was made of memory (CD45RO+) T cells sorted from blood. Every receptor here comes from a woman younger than 35 in good health.

V gene TRBV12-3 or TRBV12-4 combines with J gene TRBJ1-6; D is undetermined. Trimming removed 6 bases from V and 0 bases from J, with 6 bases in between. The CDR3 spans 14 residues. In nucleotides, the CDR3 is TGTGCCAGCAGAGGAAGCTCCTATAATTCACCCCTCCACTTT. Its translation: CASRGSSYNSPLHF.

The chain links TRBV2 to TRBJ1-2, with a possible D match to TRBD1 (6 bases). Trimming took off 8 bases at V and 7 bases at J, with 14 bases between the two ends. CDR3 length: 12 amino acids. Germline V gene data show CDR1 as SNHLY and CDR2 as FYNNEI. CDR3 nucleotides: TGTGCCAGCGGGGGCAGGTTAGGTGGCTACACCTTC. Translating gives CASGGRLGGYTF.

This clonotype turned up a few times. The chain is built from TRBV28 and TRBJ2-5, with 13 bases lining up with TRBD2. The CDR3 length is 17 residues. V lost 5 bases and J lost 5; bases outside the gene matches: 11. The germline V gene encodes CDR1 MDHEN and CDR2 SYDVKM. CDR3 DNA sequence: TGTGCCAGCAGTCCGACTAGCGGGGGGCCCGCGGGGGAGACCCAGTACTTC. Translated: CASSPTSGGPAGETQYF.

This clonotype was counted at least ten times. The rearrangement links TRBV9 to TRBJ2-3; D is uncertain. In germline, CDR1 is SGDLS, CDR2 YYNGEE. V was trimmed by 3 bases and J by 6 bases, leaving 11 bases between them. The CDR3 has 13 amino acids. The CDR3 nucleotides read TGTGCCAGCAGCGCCCGGTCCGGGGATACGCAGTATTTT. Translating gives CASSARSGDTQYF.

This clonotype was seen a few times. The genes are TRBV11-1 and TRBJ2-5, with D unresolved. The CDR3 has 15 residues. V was cut by 3 bases and J by 5 bases, with 16 bases left in between. From germline, CDR1 is SGHAT and CDR2 FQDESV (reference sequence). The CDR3, as DNA: TGTGCCAGCAGCTTTGACGTTTTCTTGGGGGAGACCCAGTACTTC. The encoded protein is CASSFDVFLGETQYF.

This clonotype was seen many times. The CDR3 reads CASSLLSSGRSDGELFF. CDR3 bases: TGCGCCAGCAGCTTGCTGTCTAGCGGGAGATCCGACGGGGAGCTGTTTTTT. V gene TRBV5-1 combines with J gene TRBJ2-2; 10 nucleotides line up with TRBD2. CDR3 length equals 17 residues. The V gene end was trimmed by 1 base and the J gene end by 7 bases; junction bases not matched to a gene: 10. Germline V CDR1 and CDR2: SGHRS, YFSETQ.

The rearrangement uses TRBV28 and TRBJ2-7, with 13 bases identical to TRBD2. The trim removed 5 bases at V and 7 bases at J, leaving 17 bases unmatched. The CDR3 extends over 18 amino acids. Germline V lookup: CDR1 MDHEN, CDR2 SYDVKM. For the CDR3, the DNA is TGTGCCAGCAGTCCTCCATCGACCGGACTAGCGGGAGCGGGGGAGCAGTACTTC. Its protein is CASSPPSTGLAGAGEQYF.

The chain uses TRBV19 and TRBJ2-1; weak D call: TRBD1 (6 bases). The CDR3 contains 16 residues. V gave up 5 bases and J gave up 0 bases, with 14 bases separating them. Germline CDR1 LNHDA, CDR2 SQIVND (reference sequence). In DNA form, the CDR3 reads TGTGCCAGTAGTCCAAGGGGGAAAAGCTCCTACAATGAGCAGTTCTTC. It translates to CASSPRGKSSYNEQFF.

This clonotype showed up many times. This sequence joins TRBV5-5 and TRBJ2-5; TRBD1 matches at 7 bases. Germline loops: CDR1 SGHKS, CDR2 YYEKEE (reference sequence). Trimming took 4 bases from V and 0 from J; bases not matched to a gene: 6. The CDR3 loop spans 15 amino acids. The CDR3 region is CASSTHTGDQETQYF. The CDR3 DNA reads as TGTGCCAGCAGCACGCATACAGGGGACCAAGAGACCCAGTACTTC. The full variable domain, in which reference TRBV5-5 and TRBJ2-5 provide the parts outside the CDR3, is DAGVTQSPTHLIKTRGQQVTLRCSPISGHKSVSWYQQVLGQGPQFIFQYYEKEERGRGNFPDRFSARQFPNYSSELNVNALLLGDSALYLCASSTHTGDQETQYFGPGTRLLVL.

The chain has TRBV27 and TRBJ1-1; D unclear. The ends were cut back, 6 bases at V and 10 bases at J, with 15 bases in the middle. CDR3 length: 12 residues. The germline CDR1 and CDR2 sequences are MNHEY and SMNVEV (reference sequence). CDR3 coding DNA: TGTGCCAGCAGATCGGTGGCGGAGGCAGCTTTCTTT. Its protein product is CASRSVAEAAFF.

This clonotype was seen only a few times. This chain uses TRBV2 with TRBJ2-2; D may correspond to TRBD1 or TRBD2 (5 bases each). The CDR3 extends over 15 amino acids. Trimming shortened V by 3 bases and J by 5 bases, and 13 bases separated the two germline ends. CDR1 and CDR2 from the germline V gene are SNHLY and FYNNEI. CDR3 sequence (DNA): TGTGCCAGCAGTGATCAGGGAGAGGGGACCGGGGAGCTGTTTTTT. Residues: CASSDQGEGTGELFF.

This clonotype was detected a few times. Sequence at one end of the junction differs from germline and may be a read error. The CDR3 loop is CSARDSVSYEQYF. The CDR3 bases are TGCAGTGCCAGAGATAGCGTTTCCTACGAGCAGTACTTC. This chain joins TRBV20-1 and TRBJ2-7, with a possible D match to TRBD2 (5 bases). The germline gives CDR1 DFQATT, CDR2 SNEGSKA (reference sequence). The CDR3 runs to 13 residues.

The chain links TRBV5-1 to TRBJ1-4; 9 bases line up with TRBD1. Germline-derived CDR1 and CDR2 are SGHRS and YFSETQ. The J segment lost 5 bases and the V segment lost 4 bases, leaving 9 bases of the junction unmatched. The CDR3 length is 16 residues. CDR3 bases: TGCGCCAGCAGCCCCCTCGGACAGGGGCTGAATGAAAAACTGTTTTTT. Translating gives CASSPLGQGLNEKLFF. The entire variable domain, with the rest obtained from reference TRBV5-1 and TRBJ1-4, is as follows: KAGVTQTPRYLIKTRGQQVTLSCSPISGHRSVSWYQQTPGQGLQFLFEYFSETQRNKGNFPGRFSGRQFSNSRSEMNVSTLELGDSALYLCASSPLGQGLNEKLFFGSGTQLSVL.

This clonotype was detected many times. The chain joins TRBV6-6 to TRBJ1-2; 9 positions agree with TRBD1. This CDR3 is built from 13 residues. Germline CDR1 and CDR2: MNHNY and SVGAGI (reference sequence). The V and J ends lost 4 bases and 12 bases, in that order; junction bases with no gene match: 9. CDR3 loop: CASSSRTGEGDTF. CDR3 nucleotides: TGTGCCAGCAGTTCCCGGACAGGGGAAGGGGACACCTTC.

The V call is TRBV14, the J call TRBJ2-5, with 7 bases lining up with TRBD2. CDR3 size: 13 residues. Germline assignment: CDR1 SGHDN and CDR2 FVKESK. The ends lost 6 bases at V and 4 bases at J; junction bases unmatched: 5. CDR3 sequence (DNA): TGTGCCAGCAGACCTAGCGGCGTAGAGACCCAGTACTTC. Translating gives CASRPSGVETQYF.

This clonotype turned up a few times. This sequence joins TRBV6-5 and TRBJ2-7; 9 bases align to TRBD1. The CDR3 sequence is 14 residues long. V lost 2 bases to trimming and J lost 4 bases; unmatched junction nucleotides: 3. CDR1 and CDR2 from the germline V gene are MNHEY and SVGAGI. The CDR3 spells CASSYRQGGYEQYF. The CDR3 nucleotides are TGTGCCAGCAGTTACCGACAGGGGGGATACGAGCAGTACTTC.

This clonotype was detected a few times. The gene calls are TRBV15 and TRBJ2-2; perhaps D is TRBD1 or TRBD2 (5 bases each). Trimming shortened V by 1 base and J by 4 bases, and 16 bases separated the two germline ends. CDR1 is LNHNV, CDR2 YYDKDF, per germline (reference sequence). This CDR3 region has 17 residues. The CDR3 sequence: CATSRGVLGVTTGELFF. The CDR3, as DNA: TGTGCCACCAGCAGAGGAGTGTTGGGGGTAACCACCGGGGAGCTGTTTTTT.

This clonotype has just a few counts. A much larger clone differs by one base, so this may be a read error. The J gene is TRBJ1-1, the V gene TRBV12-3 or TRBV12-4; weak D call: TRBD1 (5 bases). V was cut by 7 bases and J by 5 bases, with 11 bases left in between. The CDR3 runs 12 residues. CDR3 in DNA: TGTGCCAGCACCTTAAGGGGAACTGAAGCTTTCTTT. Residues: CASTLRGTEAFF.